This is a list of T cell receptor beta chains from one sample in a study of T cells in localized non-small cell lung cancer. TCRdb keeps only in-frame clones here, not all; method: immunoSEQ multiplex PCR. The sample consists of more than 100,000 clones, 80% to 90% of them appearing once. This sample comprised peripheral blood, obtained before any cancer treatment. Every receptor here comes from a female donor older than 55 with stage I lung adenocarcinoma. CDR3s include the opening cysteine and the closing phenylalanine or tryptophan. The D gene is left open where the match is weak. Size is omitted from some rows. Given values are once, few, many or a class for expanded clones.

v_call: TRBV28; clone_size: once; d_call: NA; j_call: TRBJ2-7; cdr3_aa: CASRGSLWSYEQYF; cdr3_nt: TGTGCCAGCCGGGGGTCCTTGTGGAGCTACGAGCAGTACTTC
v_call: TRBV5-4; clone_size: NA; d_call: NA; j_call: TRBJ2-5; cdr3_aa: CASSLGQETQYF; cdr3_nt: TGTGCCAGCAGCTTGGGACAAGAGACCCAGTACTTC
v_call: TRBV5-8; clone_size: NA; d_call: NA; j_call: TRBJ2-7; cdr3_aa: CASVRGYEQYF; cdr3_nt: TGTGCCAGCGTCAGGGGTTACGAGCAGTACTTC
v_call: TRBV5-6; clone_size: NA; d_call: NA; j_call: TRBJ1-1; cdr3_aa: CASSAVGRNTEAFF; cdr3_nt: TGTGCCAGCAGCGCCGTTGGGAGAAACACTGAAGCTTTCTTT
v_call: TRBV27; clone_size: NA; d_call: NA; j_call: TRBJ2-5; cdr3_aa: CASSFNLGFPGTQYF; cdr3_nt: TGTGCCAGCAGTTTTAACCTCGGCTTCCCGGGGACCCAGTACTTC
v_call: TRBV11-2; clone_size: NA; d_call: TRBD2; j_call: TRBJ2-5; cdr3_aa: CASSLEGLARETQYF; cdr3_nt: TGTGCCAGCAGCTTAGAGGGACTAGCGAGAGAGACCCAGTACTTC
v_call: TRBV19; clone_size: NA; d_call: TRBD2; j_call: TRBJ2-3; cdr3_aa: CASCLAGGDTDTQYF; cdr3_nt: TGTGCCAGTTGTCTAGCGGGAGGGGACACAGATACGCAGTATTTT
v_call: TRBV5-6; clone_size: once; d_call: TRBD2; j_call: TRBJ2-5; cdr3_aa: CASSLDPLRGRYQETQYF; cdr3_nt: TGTGCCAGCAGCTTGGATCCCCTTCGCGGGAGGTACCAAGAGACCCAGTACTTC
v_call: TRBV6-5; clone_size: once; d_call: NA; j_call: TRBJ2-7; cdr3_aa: CASSYSILTHEQYF; cdr3_nt: TGTGCCAGCAGTTACTCGATCCTCACTCACGAGCAGTACTTC
v_call: TRBV30; clone_size: NA; d_call: TRBD1; j_call: TRBJ2-1; cdr3_aa: CAWSGSRDRGAYEQFF; cdr3_nt: TGTGCCTGGAGTGGCTCCCGGGACAGGGGGGCGTATGAGCAGTTCTTC
v_call: TRBV30; clone_size: NA; d_call: NA; j_call: TRBJ2-2; cdr3_aa: CAWSVNVDTGELFF; cdr3_nt: TGTGCCTGGAGTGTAAACGTAGACACCGGGGAGCTGTTTTTT
v_call: TRBV27; clone_size: NA; d_call: NA; j_call: TRBJ2-1; cdr3_aa: CASSSYSGPSTYNEQFF; cdr3_nt: TGTGCCAGCAGTTCGTACTCCGGGCCCTCGACCTACAATGAGCAGTTCTTC
v_call: TRBV9; clone_size: NA; d_call: TRBD2; j_call: TRBJ2-7; cdr3_aa: CASSARTSGGEQYF; cdr3_nt: TGTGCCAGCAGCGCCCGGACTAGCGGAGGAGAGCAGTACTTC
v_call: TRBV5-1; clone_size: NA; d_call: NA; j_call: TRBJ1-5; cdr3_aa: CASSFQQGGEPQHF; cdr3_nt: TGCGCCAGCAGCTTTCAACAGGGAGGGGAGCCCCAGCATTTT
v_call: TRBV7-9; clone_size: NA; d_call: NA; j_call: TRBJ2-1; cdr3_aa: CASSLINEQFF; cdr3_nt: TGTGCCAGCAGCCTGATAAATGAGCAGTTCTTC
v_call: TRBV5-4; clone_size: few; d_call: NA; j_call: TRBJ2-1; cdr3_aa: CASSFQYNEQFF; cdr3_nt: TGTGCCAGCAGCTTCCAGTACAATGAGCAGTTCTTC
v_call: TRBV30; clone_size: NA; d_call: NA; j_call: TRBJ1-3; cdr3_aa: CAWSVGHYSGNTIYF; cdr3_nt: TGTGCCTGGAGTGTTGGACATTACTCTGGAAACACCATATATTTT
v_call: TRBV19; clone_size: NA; d_call: NA; j_call: TRBJ2-5; cdr3_aa: CASSIVKLAAQETQYF; cdr3_nt: TGTGCCAGTAGTATCGTAAAGTTAGCGGCCCAAGAGACCCAGTACTTC
v_call: TRBV11-3; clone_size: NA; d_call: NA; j_call: TRBJ2-7; cdr3_aa: CASSLFRSHEQYF; cdr3_nt: TGTGCCAGCAGCTTATTCAGGTCCCACGAGCAGTACTTC
v_call: TRBV25-1; clone_size: NA; d_call: TRBD1; j_call: TRBJ1-3; cdr3_aa: CASSQTGTGNSGNTIYF; cdr3_nt: TGTGCCAGCAGTCAAACCGGGACAGGAAACTCTGGAAACACCATATATTTT